This TCR beta chain was identified in a study of Graves' ophthalmopathy and Graves' hyperthyroidism. V was pared by 3 bases and J by 0 bases, with 8 bases between. There are 14 residues in the CDR3. CDR1 and CDR2 from the germline V gene are LGHDT and YNNKEL (reference sequence). General observations from the study: Built on 13 signatures, a model told ophthalmopathy apart from stable hyperthyroidism with roughly 88% sensitivity and under 83% specificity. Most expanded clonotypes from thyroid (those above 0.001 frequency) were also found in blood.

Investigators amplified TCR beta CDR3 regions from RNA transcripts. Following a first-round RT-PCR that used HTBI primers, a second-round multiplex PCR was carried out. TCRdb recomputed calls from the multiplex PCR reads with MiXCR, one row per CDR3 protein. The sample shows just over 400,000 distinct CDR3 sequences, 21% of them seen only once. This clonotype was picked up a small number of times. Antigen: not known. The sequencing sample was made of peripheral blood. The genes are TRBV3-1 and TRBJ1-1; D gene ambiguous. The TCR was taken from a woman aged 18-29 years with stable Graves' hyperthyroidism. For the CDR3, the DNA is TGTGCCAGCAGCCAGGGGTTGCTGAACACTGAAGCTTTCTTT. This encodes CASSQGLLNTEAFF.